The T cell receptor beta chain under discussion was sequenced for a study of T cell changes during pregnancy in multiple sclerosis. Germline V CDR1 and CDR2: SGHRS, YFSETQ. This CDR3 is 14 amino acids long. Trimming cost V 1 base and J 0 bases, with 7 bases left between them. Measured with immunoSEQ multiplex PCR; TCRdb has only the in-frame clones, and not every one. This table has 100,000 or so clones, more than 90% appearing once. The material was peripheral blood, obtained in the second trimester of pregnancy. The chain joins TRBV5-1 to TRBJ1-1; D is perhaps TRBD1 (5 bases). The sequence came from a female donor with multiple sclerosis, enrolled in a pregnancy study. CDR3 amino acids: CASSLTGLNTEAFF. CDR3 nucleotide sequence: TGCGCCAGCAGCTTGACAGGCTTGAACACTGAAGCTTTCTTT.